This TCR beta chain was observed in a study of T-cell memory formation after mild COVID-19. The J segment lost 0 bases and the V segment lost 3 bases, leaving 8 bases of the junction unmatched. The CDR3 totals 19 residues. A few counts support this clonotype. Its antigen remains unknown. A single record per CDR3 protein comes from TCRdb applying MiXCR to the 5' RACE reads. Of around 250,000 distinct CDR3 sequences in the sample, over 15% were seen once. Findings of the study overall: The authors did not confirm SARS-CoV-2 specificity of second-wave clones peaking day 37. From day 15 to 85, contracting clones were balanced between CD4 and CD8, whereas later expanders leaned toward CD4+.

The chain carries TRBV12-3 or TRBV12-4 and TRBJ2-6; 10 bases fit TRBD1. The TCR sequence derives from an adult woman who had mild COVID-19 (a few samples of this study predate the infection). Cell type and time point are not known. Source material: PBMCs or a T cell subset sorted from them (not recorded which). This chain's CDR3 is CASSLTGGRAHSGANVLTF. For the CDR3, the DNA is TGTGCCAGCAGTTTGACAGGGGGCAGAGCTCACTCTGGGGCCAACGTCCTGACTTTC.